The 14 T cell receptor beta chains reported below all come from one sample, sequenced in a study of blood T cells in healthy people across ages. For the second PCR, which ran for about 6 to 11 cycles, a sample-barcoded 5' primer and a J-beta primer mix were used. TCRdb re-called the 5' RACE reads with MiXCR, one entry per CDR3 protein. The table includes 650,000 to 700,000 distinct CDR3 sequences, about 32% detected once. Sequences were obtained from blood. The receptors stem from a woman older than 75 in good health.

The sample holds many counts of this clonotype. This chain uses TRBV11-1 with TRBJ2-3; 9 bases fit TRBD2. Germline-derived CDR1 and CDR2 are SGHAT and FQDESV (reference sequence). The V segment lost 5 bases and the J segment 3 bases; nucleotides outside the gene matches: 6. This CDR3 contains 15 residues. The CDR3 is CASSLASGVTDTQYF. In DNA form, the CDR3 reads TGTGCCAGCAGCCTGGCTAGCGGGGTAACAGATACGCAGTATTTT. The variable domain in full, with the rest retrieved from reference TRBV11-1 and TRBJ2-3, is EAEVAQSPRYKITEKSQAVAFWCDPISGHATLYWYRQILGQGPELLVQFQDESVVDDSQLPKDRFSAERLKGVDSTLKIQPAELGDSAMYLCASSLASGVTDTQYFGPGTRLTVL.

This clonotype was seen ten or more times. The chain combines TRBV7-3 with TRBJ2-1, with 11 bases that match TRBD2. V dropped 5 bases and J dropped 7; count of bases not matched to a gene: 4. This CDR3 is built from 14 residues. The germline gives CDR1 SGHTA, CDR2 FQGTGA. The CDR3 sequence is CASSDSGGANEQFF. In nucleotides, the CDR3 is TGTGCCAGCAGCGATAGCGGGGGGGCAAATGAGCAGTTCTTC.

This clonotype was seen more than once but under ten times. The V call is TRBV5-1, the J call TRBJ1-2, with no clear D. V was cut by 5 bases and J by 0 bases, with 20 bases left in between. The germline V gene has CDR1 SGHRS and CDR2 YFSETQ. This CDR3 is 17 amino acids long. CDR3 in DNA: TGCGCCAGCAGGAGGGAGGTACAGTCCCTCGCTAACTATGGCTACACCTTC. Translating gives CASRREVQSLANYGYTF.

This clonotype was detected only once. Since a much larger clone is just one base distant, this may be a read error. The V call is TRBV5-1, the J call TRBJ1-4, with 7 bases fitting TRBD1. Per germline, CDR1 SGHRS and CDR2 YFSETQ. The length of the CDR3 is 14 residues. J was trimmed by 8 bases and V by 4 bases; bases with no gene match: 8. The CDR3 region has the DNA TGCGCCAGCAGCCGGGAACAGGGGAGAGAAAAACTGTTTTTT. This codes for CASSREQGREKLFF.

The chain employs TRBV20-1 and TRBJ2-4, with D perhaps TRBD2 (7 bases). The CDR3 spans 15 residues. CDR1 and CDR2 from the germline V gene are DFQATT and SNEGSKA (reference sequence). V lost 6 bases to trimming and J lost 5 bases, with 20 bases between them. This CDR3 reads CSALRGGSGQNIQYF. The CDR3 DNA sequence: TGCAGTGCACTAAGGGGGGGATCGGGGCAAAACATTCAGTACTTC.

This clonotype was counted many times. The chain links TRBV7-2 to TRBJ1-2; no reliable D call. This CDR3 is 13 amino acids long. Germline-derived CDR1 and CDR2 are SGHTA and FQGNSA. The ends were cut back, 3 bases at V and 4 bases at J, with 9 bases in the middle. The CDR3 region is CASSFGGLYGYTF. The DNA of the CDR3 is TGTGCCAGCAGCTTCGGAGGCCTCTATGGCTACACCTTC.

The sample holds many counts of this clonotype. The rearrangement links TRBV5-6 to TRBJ2-6, with D uncertain. V gave up 2 bases and J gave up 4 bases, with 10 bases separating them. The CDR3 covers 15 residues. Germline values: CDR1 SGHDT, CDR2 YYEEEE. The CDR3 DNA reads TGTGCCAGCAGCTTCTTGGTGGCGGGGGCCAACGTCCTGACTTTC. It yields the protein CASSFLVAGANVLTF.

V usage is TRBV7-9 and J usage is TRBJ1-5, with 7 positions matching TRBD1. V was clipped by 4 bases and J by 12 bases; unmatched bases: 15. The CDR3 is 15 amino acids. Germline values: CDR1 SEHNR, CDR2 FQNEAQ (reference sequence). The CDR3 is CASSSGQRPGGLQHF. CDR3 bases: TGTGCCAGCAGCTCGGGACAGCGCCCTGGGGGGCTCCAGCATTTT.

In this sample, this clonotype turned up many times. The chain has TRBV29-1 and TRBJ2-1; D perhaps matches TRBD1 (6 bases). Germline V gene lookup returns CDR1 SQVTM and CDR2 ANQGSEA. The CDR3 consists of 14 residues. Trimming cost V 4 bases and J 10 bases, with 20 bases left between them. As DNA, the CDR3 is TGCAGCGTTGTGATGAGACAGGTAACCAGGGAGCAGTTCTTC. This codes for CSVVMRQVTREQFF.

Ten or more counts support this clonotype. The V call is TRBV7-2, the J call TRBJ2-7; 13 bases line up with TRBD2. CDR1 SGHTA and CDR2 FQGNSA come from the germline V gene. The CDR3 contains 15 residues. V lost 5 bases to trimming and J lost 5 bases; unmatched junction nucleotides: 6. This chain's CDR3 is CASSQLAGGVHEQYF. The CDR3 region has the DNA TGTGCCAGCAGCCAACTAGCGGGGGGGGTCCACGAGCAGTACTTC.

The chain has TRBV6-2 or TRBV6-3 and TRBJ2-7, with D tentatively TRBD1 (6 bases). Germline CDR1 MNHEY, CDR2 SVGEGT. Trimming stripped 4 bases from V and 2 bases from J, with 12 bases between. CDR3 length equals 14 residues. The chain's CDR3 is CASSWTVTTYEQYF. In DNA, the CDR3 is TGTGCCAGCAGTTGGACAGTGACTACCTACGAGCAGTACTTC.

This clonotype appeared a few times. The chain has TRBV5-5 and TRBJ2-7; D call uncertain. The CDR3 has 17 amino acids. V lost 0 bases, J lost 7 bases, and 23 bases lay in between. Germline CDR1 and CDR2: SGHKS and YYEKEE (reference sequence). The CDR3 sequence is CASSLGQRQRGSNEQYF. The CDR3 bases are TGTGCCAGCAGCTTGGGCCAACGACAAAGAGGCTCAAATGAGCAGTACTTC.

This clonotype showed up many times. The chain joins TRBV9 to TRBJ2-7; tentative D call: TRBD1 (5 bases). The V end was cut by 0 bases, the J end by 9 bases, with 13 bases between. The CDR3 sequence is 13 residues long. CDR1 and CDR2 (germline): SGDLS, YYNGEE. The DNA for the CDR3 is TGTGCCAGCAGCGTAGGGGCTGGGGCAGGGCAGTACTTC. This codes for CASSVGAGAGQYF.

In this sample, this clonotype turned up many times. The rearrangement joins TRBV6-1 to TRBJ2-3; unclear D gene. Trimming removed 2 bases from V and 4 bases from J, with 10 bases in between. The CDR3 has 14 residues. Germline-derived CDR1 and CDR2 are MNHNS and SASEGT. The CDR3 here is CASSELSAADTQYF. In DNA form, the CDR3 reads TGTGCCAGCAGTGAACTTTCCGCCGCAGATACGCAGTATTTT.